The clone carrying this T cell receptor beta chain was picked up many times. Its antigen is undetermined. MiXCR was run by TCRdb on the 5' RACE reads, yielding one entry per CDR3 protein. Of 450,000 to 650,000 distinct CDR3 sequences listed, 9.6% were seen once; the top ten hold roughly 3.2%. This entry comes from a study of identical twins. The study, taken as a whole, reports: Cord blood's abundant beta clonotypes had fewer insertions, unlike memory repertoires.

The CDR3 runs to 14 residues. The ends were cut back, 7 bases at V and 4 bases at J, with 16 bases in the middle. This sample also appeared in a second study, on yellow fever vaccine responses in identical twins.

The sample taken for sequencing was PBMCs. The sequence was collected from a woman aged 18-29 years in good health. V is TRBV12-3 or TRBV12-4 and J is TRBJ1-2, with D uncertain. CDR3 in DNA: TGTGCCAGCACCTCGGACCCGGAGGGCTATGGCTACACCTTC. This sequence encodes CASTSDPEGYGYTF.